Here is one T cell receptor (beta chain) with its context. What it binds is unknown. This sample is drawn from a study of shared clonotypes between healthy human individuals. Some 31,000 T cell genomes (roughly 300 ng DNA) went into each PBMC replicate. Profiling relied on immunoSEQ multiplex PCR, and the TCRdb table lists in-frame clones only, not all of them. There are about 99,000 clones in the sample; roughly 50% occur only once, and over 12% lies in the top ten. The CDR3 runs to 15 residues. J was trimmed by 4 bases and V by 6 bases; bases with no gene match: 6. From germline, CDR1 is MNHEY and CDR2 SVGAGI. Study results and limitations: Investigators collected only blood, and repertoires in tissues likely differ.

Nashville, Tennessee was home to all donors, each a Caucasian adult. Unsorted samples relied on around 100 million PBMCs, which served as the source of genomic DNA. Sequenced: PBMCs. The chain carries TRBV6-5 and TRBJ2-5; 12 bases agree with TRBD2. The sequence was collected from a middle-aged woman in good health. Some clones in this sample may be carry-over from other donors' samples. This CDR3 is CASRKTSGRGETQYF. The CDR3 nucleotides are TGTGCCAGCAGAAAGACTAGCGGGAGAGGAGAGACCCAGTACTTC.